The clone carrying this TCR beta chain appeared once. Antigen specificity is unknown. This record belongs to a study of OX40 agonist ivuxolimab in advanced cancers. Whole-study findings and limits: Clonal expansion by week 6 occurred in CD4+ and CD8+ blood T cells (at 0.1 to 3.0 mg/kg).

Germline lookup yields CDR1 SGHDN and CDR2 FVKESK. The CDR3 contains 15 residues. Trimming shortened V by 0 bases and J by 2 bases, and 10 bases separated the two germline ends. The table came from immunoSEQ multiplex PCR; TCRdb's copy has only in-frame clones and leaves some out. The sample yields around 19,000 clones, 80% to 95% seen once. The chain carries TRBV14 and TRBJ2-5; possible D gene TRBD1, 6 bases. The material sequenced was CD4+ or CD8+ T cells sorted from blood, taken in a trial of the OX40 agonist ivuxolimab. The source is an adult with an advanced solid tumor such as melanoma, head and neck, liver or kidney cancer. CDR3 DNA sequence: TGTGCCAGCAGCCAAGATACAGGGATACAAGAGACCCAGTACTTC. Translating it yields CASSQDTGIQETQYF.